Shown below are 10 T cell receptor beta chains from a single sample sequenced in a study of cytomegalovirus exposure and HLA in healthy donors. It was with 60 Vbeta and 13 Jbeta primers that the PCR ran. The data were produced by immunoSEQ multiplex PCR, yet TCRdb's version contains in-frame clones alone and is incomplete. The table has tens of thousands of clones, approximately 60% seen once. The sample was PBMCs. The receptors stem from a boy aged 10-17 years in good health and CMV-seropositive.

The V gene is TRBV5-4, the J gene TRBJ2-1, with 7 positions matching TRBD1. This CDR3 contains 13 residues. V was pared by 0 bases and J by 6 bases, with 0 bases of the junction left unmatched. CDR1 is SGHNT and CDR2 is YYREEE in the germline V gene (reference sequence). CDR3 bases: TGTGCCAGCAGCTTGGGACAGGGCAATGAGCAGTTCTTC. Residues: CASSLGQGNEQFF.

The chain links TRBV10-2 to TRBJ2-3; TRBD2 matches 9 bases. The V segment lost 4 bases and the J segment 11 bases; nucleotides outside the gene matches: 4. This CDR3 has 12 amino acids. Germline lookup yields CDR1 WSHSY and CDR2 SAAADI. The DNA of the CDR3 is TGCGCCAGCAGTGCGGCGGGAGGGGGGCAGTATTTT. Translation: CASSAAGGGQYF.

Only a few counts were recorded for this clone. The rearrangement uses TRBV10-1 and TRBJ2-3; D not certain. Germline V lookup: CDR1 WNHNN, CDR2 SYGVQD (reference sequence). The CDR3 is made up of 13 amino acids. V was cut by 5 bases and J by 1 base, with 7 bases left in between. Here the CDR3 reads CASSSQGTDTQYF. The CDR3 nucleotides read TGCGCCAGCAGTTCCCAGGGCACAGATACGCAGTATTTT.

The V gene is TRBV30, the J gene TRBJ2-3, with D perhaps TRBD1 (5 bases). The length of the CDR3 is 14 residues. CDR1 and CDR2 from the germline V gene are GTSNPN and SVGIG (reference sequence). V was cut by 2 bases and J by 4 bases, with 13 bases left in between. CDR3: CAWSRRAKADTQYF. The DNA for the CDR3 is TGTGCCTGGAGTCGCAGGGCCAAGGCAGATACGCAGTATTTT. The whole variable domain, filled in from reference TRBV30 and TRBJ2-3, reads SQTIHQWPATLVQPVGSPLSLECTVEGTSNPNLYWYRQAAGRGLQLLFYSVGIGQISSEVPQNLSASRPQDRQFILSSKKLLLSDSGFYLCAWSRRAKADTQYFGPGTRLTVL.

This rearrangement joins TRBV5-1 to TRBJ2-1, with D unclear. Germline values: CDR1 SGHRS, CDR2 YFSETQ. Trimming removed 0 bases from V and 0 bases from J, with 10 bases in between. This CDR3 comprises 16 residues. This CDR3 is CASSLVAKSSYNEQFF. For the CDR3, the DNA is TGCGCCAGCAGCTTGGTTGCGAAAAGCTCCTACAATGAGCAGTTCTTC.

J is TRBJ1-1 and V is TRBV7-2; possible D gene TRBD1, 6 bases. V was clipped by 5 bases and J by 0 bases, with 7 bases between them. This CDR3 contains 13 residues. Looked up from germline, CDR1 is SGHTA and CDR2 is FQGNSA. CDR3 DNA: TGTGCCAGCAGCCGGGACATGAACACTGAAGCTTTCTTT. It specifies CASSRDMNTEAFF.

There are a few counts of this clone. The CDR3 DNA sequence: TGTGCCAGCAGTTACCACAGGGGTTACACAGATACGCAGTATTTT. Its translation is CASSYHRGYTDTQYF. The rearrangement joins TRBV6-5 to TRBJ2-3; 7 bases fit TRBD1. The trim removed 2 bases at V and 2 bases at J, leaving 4 bases unmatched. Germline-derived CDR1 and CDR2 are MNHEY and SVGAGI. The CDR3 covers 15 residues.

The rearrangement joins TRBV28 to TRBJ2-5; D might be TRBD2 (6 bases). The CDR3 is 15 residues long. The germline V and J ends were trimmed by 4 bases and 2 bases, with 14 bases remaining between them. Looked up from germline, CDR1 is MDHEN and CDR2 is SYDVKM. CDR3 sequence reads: CASSSPWGGQETQYF. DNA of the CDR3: TGTGCCAGCAGTTCCCCCTGGGGAGGACAAGAGACCCAGTACTTC.

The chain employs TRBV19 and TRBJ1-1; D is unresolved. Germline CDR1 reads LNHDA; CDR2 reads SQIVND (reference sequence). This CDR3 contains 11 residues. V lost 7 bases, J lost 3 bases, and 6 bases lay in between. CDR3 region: CASNLDTEAFF. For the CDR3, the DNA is TGTGCCAGTAACTTAGACACTGAAGCTTTCTTT.

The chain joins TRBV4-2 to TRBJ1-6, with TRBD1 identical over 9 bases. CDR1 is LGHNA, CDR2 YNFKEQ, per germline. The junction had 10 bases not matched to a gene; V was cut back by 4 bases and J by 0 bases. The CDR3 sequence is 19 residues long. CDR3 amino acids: CASSPSTGGHRSYNSPLHF. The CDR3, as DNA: TGTGCCAGCAGCCCCTCGACAGGGGGACATCGCTCCTATAATTCACCCCTCCACTTT.